The 16 T cell receptor beta chains given below trace back to one sample, sequenced in a study of T cell repertoires in cytomegalovirus infection. MiXCR, run by TCRdb on the reads, gives a single entry per CDR3 protein. This table has around 450,000 distinct CDR3 sequences, roughly 30% appearing once. Input material: PBMCs. These receptors all come from a human donor in good health (CMV status not recorded). Some clones in this sample may be carry-over from other donors' samples.

This clonotype was recorded many times. The chain has TRBV6-1 and TRBJ1-1; 7 nucleotides align to TRBD1. CDR1 and CDR2 from the germline V gene are MNHNS and SASEGT. The trim removed 6 bases at V and 5 bases at J, leaving 9 bases unmatched. The CDR3 has 14 amino acids. The DNA for the CDR3 is TGTGCCAGCAGCATCGCGCAGGGGGGAACTGAAGCTTTCTTT. Its translation: CASSIAQGGTEAFF.

On this clonotype: This may be a read error: a much more frequent sequence differs by one nucleotide. The chain joins TRBV7-6 to TRBJ1-1; D might be TRBD1 (5 bases). The CDR3 runs to 14 residues. Germline values: CDR1 SGHVS, CDR2 FNYEAQ. CDR3 loop: CASSFRQTNTGAFF. The CDR3 DNA sequence: TGTGCCAGCAGTTTTAGACAGACGAACACTGGAGCTTTCTTT.

This clonotype has just a few counts. CDR3 residues: CASSGRLSSYNSPLHF. The DNA of the CDR3 is TGTGCCAGCTCGGGACGTTTGAGCTCCTATAATTCACCCCTCCACTTT. V is TRBV2 and J is TRBJ1-6, with a weak D call TRBD1 (5 bases). The germline V gene encodes CDR1 SNHLY and CDR2 FYNNEI. The CDR3 is 16 residues long. The V gene lost 8 bases and the J gene lost 0 bases, with 14 bases spanning the gap.

The chain couples TRBV6-8 to TRBJ2-7; 9 bases align to TRBD1. Germline V gene data show CDR1 as MNHGY and CDR2 as SAAAGT. Trimming took 2 bases from V and 5 from J; bases not matched to a gene: 7. This CDR3 has 15 amino acids. The CDR3 DNA follows: TGTGCCAGCAGTTACGCTGGGACAGGGCGGAACGAGCAGTACTTC. It encodes CASSYAGTGRNEQYF.

This sequence joins TRBV6-1 and TRBJ2-5; D possibly matches TRBD1 or TRBD2 (5 bases each). CDR3 length: 13 residues. Germline assignment: CDR1 MNHNS and CDR2 SASEGT. The germline V and J ends were trimmed by 4 bases and 4 bases, with 10 bases remaining between them. The CDR3, as DNA: TGTGCCAGCAGTGTTGGGGGAAGAGAGACCCAGTACTTC. Its protein product is CASSVGGRETQYF.

There are a few counts of this clonotype. This chain joins TRBV5-6 and TRBJ1-1, with 9 bases identical to TRBD1. Germline V lookup: CDR1 SGHDT, CDR2 YYEEEE. The length of the CDR3 is 15 residues. V dropped 3 bases and J dropped 1; count of bases not matched to a gene: 4. CDR3 sequence: CASSWNRGPNTEAFF. The CDR3 DNA follows: TGTGCCAGCAGCTGGAACAGGGGGCCGAACACTGAAGCTTTCTTT. Complete variable domain (other parts from reference TRBV5-6 and TRBJ1-1): DAGVTQSPTHLIKTRGQQVTLRCSPKSGHDTVSWYQQALGQGPQFIFQYYEEEERQRGNFPDRFSGHQFPNYSSELNVNALLLGDSALYLCASSWNRGPNTEAFFGQGTRLTVV.

A few counts support this clonotype. The chain carries TRBV7-9 and TRBJ1-6; 8 bases map to TRBD1. Germline V gene sequence: CDR1 SEHNR, CDR2 FQNEAQ (reference sequence). V dropped 6 bases and J dropped 13; count of bases not matched to a gene: 8. The CDR3 loop spans 13 amino acids. The CDR3 spells CASRGQDSYPLHF. The CDR3 DNA reads TGTGCCAGCAGGGGACAGGACTCATATCCCCTCCACTTT.

The chain recombines TRBV11-2 with TRBJ1-4; D is unresolved. V was clipped by 5 bases and J by 0 bases, with 10 bases between them. Germline values: CDR1 SGHAT, CDR2 FQNNGV. The CDR3 consists of 15 residues. The CDR3 coding sequence is TGTGCCAGCAGCGCCGGCTATGCAACTAATGAAAAACTGTTTTTT. Its translation: CASSAGYATNEKLFF.

This clonotype has ten or more counts. The genes are TRBV7-2 and TRBJ1-2; D remains unclear. The germline CDR1 and CDR2 sequences are SGHTA and FQGNSA. Trimming shortened V by 1 base and J by 2 bases, and 8 bases separated the two germline ends. CDR3 length: 14 amino acids. CDR3 sequence: CASSLGVANYGYTF. CDR3 nucleotide sequence: TGTGCCAGCAGCTTAGGAGTAGCGAACTATGGCTACACCTTC.

The chain's CDR3 is CSVEDGSGDNEQFF. CDR3 coding DNA: TGCAGCGTTGAAGATGGCTCAGGGGACAATGAGCAGTTCTTC. The rearrangement links TRBV29-1 to TRBJ2-1; D is possibly TRBD1 (6 bases). Trimming removed 0 bases at V and 5 bases at J, with 11 bases between. The CDR3 is 14 amino acids. From germline, CDR1 is SQVTM and CDR2 ANQGSEA.

This clonotype was seen a few times. The chain links TRBV24-1 to TRBJ2-1, with 7 nucleotides matching TRBD1. V was pared by 6 bases and J by 1 base, with 2 bases of the junction left unmatched. CDR1 is KGHDR, CDR2 SFDVKD, per germline. The CDR3 is made up of 14 amino acids. The CDR3 bases are TGTGCCACCAGTTACAGGGGATCCTACAATGAGCAGTTCTTC. Its protein is CATSYRGSYNEQFF.

The chain links TRBV7-8 to TRBJ2-4; D perhaps matches TRBD1 (5 bases). The V end lost 5 bases, the J end lost 8 bases, and 25 bases lay between the germline ends. Germline-derived CDR1 and CDR2 are SGHVS and FQNEAQ. The CDR3 has 17 residues. The CDR3 reads CASSSLRAGRRIDIQYF. CDR3 nucleotides: TGTGCCAGCAGCAGCCTCCGGGCAGGGCGGCGGATAGACATTCAGTACTTC.

This clonotype was detected many times. This chain uses TRBV12-3 or TRBV12-4 with TRBJ1-5; 9 positions agree with TRBD1. V lost 4 bases and J lost 0; bases outside the gene matches: 4. The CDR3 is 16 amino acids. This CDR3 reads CASSWEQGASNQPQHF. CDR3 in DNA: TGTGCCAGCAGTTGGGAACAGGGGGCTAGCAATCAGCCCCAGCATTTT.

V gene TRBV5-4 combines with J gene TRBJ1-1; D is ambiguous. The length of the CDR3 is 13 residues. The V end lost 5 bases, the J end lost 6 bases, and 14 bases lay between the germline ends. Germline V gives CDR1 SGHNT, CDR2 YYREEE (reference sequence). Here the CDR3 reads CASSPASRAEAFF. The CDR3 region has the DNA TGTGCCAGCAGTCCTGCATCCCGAGCTGAAGCTTTCTTT.

The J gene is TRBJ2-7, the V gene TRBV5-1; 7 nucleotides align to TRBD2. This CDR3 contains 16 residues. The junction had 6 bases not matched to a gene; V was cut back by 0 bases and J by 0 bases. Germline V gene sequence: CDR1 SGHRS, CDR2 YFSETQ. CDR3 region: CASSLGTSVLSYEQYF. In DNA, the CDR3 is TGCGCCAGCAGCTTGGGGACTAGTGTTCTCTCCTACGAGCAGTACTTC.

This rearrangement joins TRBV4-3 to TRBJ2-5, with 7 bases that match TRBD1. Germline CDR1 and CDR2: LGHNA and YSLEER. The CDR3 has 11 residues. CDR3 sequence reads: CYSRGQETQYF. CDR3 sequence (DNA): TGCTACAGCAGGGGGCAAGAGACCCAGTACTTC.